This T cell receptor beta chain was identified during a study of blood T cell repertoires in COVID-19. Study overall: Material from acute and convalescent COVID-19 was sourced from the United States, Italy and Spain. PBMCs, B-cell-depleted T cells, or T cells were the source of the cDNA or gDNA that made up the material.

This CDR3 has 12 amino acids. V was pared by 6 bases and J by 1 base, with 9 bases between. Germline V gene lookup returns CDR1 SQVTM and CDR2 ANQGSEA. In the original workflow: For nucleated cells, counts were estimated from reference gene primer amplification. Measured with immunoSEQ multiplex PCR; TCRdb has only the in-frame clones, and not every one. Clone size and V and J calls were adopted from that table, with D and trimming inferred from the DNA. The data show 20,000 to 25,000 clones, 65% to 90% seen once. The receptor comes from an older man with acute or convalescent COVID-19. The specimen was peripheral blood. The chain combines TRBV29-1 with TRBJ1-1, with TRBD1 as a possible D gene (6 bases). As DNA, the CDR3 is TGCAGCGTCGCAGGGGCGAACACTGAAGCTTTCTTT. Translating it yields CSVAGANTEAFF. Full variable domain (rest looked up from reference TRBV29-1 and TRBJ1-1): SAVISQKPSRDICQRGTSLTIQCQVDSQVTMMFWYRQQPGQSLTLIATANQGSEATYESGFVIDKFPISRPNLTFSTLTVSNMSPEDSSIYLCSVAGANTEAFFGQGTRLTVV.